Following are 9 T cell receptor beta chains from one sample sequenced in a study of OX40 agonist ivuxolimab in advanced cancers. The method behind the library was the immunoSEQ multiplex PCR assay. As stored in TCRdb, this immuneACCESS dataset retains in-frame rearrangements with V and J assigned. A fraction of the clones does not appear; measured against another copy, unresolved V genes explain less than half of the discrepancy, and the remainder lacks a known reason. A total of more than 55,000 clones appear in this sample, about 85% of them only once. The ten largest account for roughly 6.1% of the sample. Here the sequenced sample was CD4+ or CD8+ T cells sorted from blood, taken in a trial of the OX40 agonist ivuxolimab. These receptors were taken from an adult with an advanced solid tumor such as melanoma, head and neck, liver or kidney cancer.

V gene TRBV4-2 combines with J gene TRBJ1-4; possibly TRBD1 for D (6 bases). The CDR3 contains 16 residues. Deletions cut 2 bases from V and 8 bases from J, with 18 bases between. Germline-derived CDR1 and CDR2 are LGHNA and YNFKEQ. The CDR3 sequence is CASSQSTGRGGEKLFF. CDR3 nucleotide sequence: TGTGCCAGCAGCCAATCAACAGGGAGAGGGGGAGAAAAACTGTTTTTT.

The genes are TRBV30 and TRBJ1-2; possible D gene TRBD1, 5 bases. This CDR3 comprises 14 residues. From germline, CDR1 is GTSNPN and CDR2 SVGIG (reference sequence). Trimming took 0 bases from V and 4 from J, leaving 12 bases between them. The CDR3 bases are TGTGCCTGGAGTGTCTCAGGGAAGGGCTATGGCTACACCTTC. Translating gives CAWSVSGKGYGYTF.

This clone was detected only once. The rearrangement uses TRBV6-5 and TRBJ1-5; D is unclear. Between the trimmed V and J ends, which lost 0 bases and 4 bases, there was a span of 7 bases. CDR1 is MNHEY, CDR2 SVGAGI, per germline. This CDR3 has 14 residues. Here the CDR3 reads CASSYSLGNQPQHF. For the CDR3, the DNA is TGTGCCAGCAGTTACTCATTGGGAAATCAGCCCCAGCATTTT.

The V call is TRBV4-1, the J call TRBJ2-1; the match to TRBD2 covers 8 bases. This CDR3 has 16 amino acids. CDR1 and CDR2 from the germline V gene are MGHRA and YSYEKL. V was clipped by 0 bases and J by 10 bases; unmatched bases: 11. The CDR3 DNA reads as TGCGCCAGCAGCCAAGAGGTTAGCGGGAACGGTCGCGAGCAGTTCTTC. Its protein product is CASSQEVSGNGREQFF.

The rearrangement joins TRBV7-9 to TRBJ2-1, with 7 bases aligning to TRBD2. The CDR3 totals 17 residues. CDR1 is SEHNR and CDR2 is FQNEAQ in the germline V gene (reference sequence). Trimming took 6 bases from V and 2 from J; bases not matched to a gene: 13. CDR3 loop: CASRGLGRERTYNEQFF. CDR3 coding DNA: TGTGCCAGCAGGGGCCTTGGGCGGGAGAGGACCTACAATGAGCAGTTCTTC.

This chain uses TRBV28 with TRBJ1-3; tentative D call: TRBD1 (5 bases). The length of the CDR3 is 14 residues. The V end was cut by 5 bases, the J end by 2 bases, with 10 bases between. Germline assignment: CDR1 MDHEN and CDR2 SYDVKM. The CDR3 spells CASSPWTTGNTIYF. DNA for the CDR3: TGTGCCAGCAGTCCGTGGACAACTGGAAACACCATATATTTT.

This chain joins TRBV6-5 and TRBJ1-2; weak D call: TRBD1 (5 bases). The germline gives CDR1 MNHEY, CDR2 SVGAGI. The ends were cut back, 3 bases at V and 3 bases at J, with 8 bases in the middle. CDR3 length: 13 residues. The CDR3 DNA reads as TGTGCCAGCAGTTATACAGGCGACTATGGCTACACCTTC. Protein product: CASSYTGDYGYTF.

CDR3 sequence: CASSLGTAIGIDTQYF. The CDR3 nucleotides are TGCGCCAGCAGCTTAGGGACAGCAATAGGGATAGATACGCAGTATTTT. This chain connects TRBV5-1 to TRBJ2-3, with TRBD1 matching 7 bases. Looked up from germline, CDR1 is SGHRS and CDR2 is YFSETQ. The CDR3 runs to 16 residues. Trimming took 2 bases from V and 5 from J; bases not matched to a gene: 11.

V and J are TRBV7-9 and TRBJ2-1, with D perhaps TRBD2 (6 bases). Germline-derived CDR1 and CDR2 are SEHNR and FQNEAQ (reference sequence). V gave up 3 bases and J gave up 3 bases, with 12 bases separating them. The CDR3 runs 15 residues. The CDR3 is CASSFRAGVYNEQFF. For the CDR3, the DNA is TGTGCCAGCAGCTTTCGAGCGGGTGTCTACAATGAGCAGTTCTTC. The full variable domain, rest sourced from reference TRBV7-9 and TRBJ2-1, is DTGVSQNPRHKITKRGQNVTFRCDPISEHNRLYWYRQTLGQGPEFLTYFQNEAQLEKSRLLSDRFSAERPKGSFSTLEIQRTEQGDSAMYLCASSFRAGVYNEQFFGPGTRLTVL.